The 25 T cell receptor beta chains presented below share a single source sample, sequenced in a study of control samples from healthy donors and cancer patients. Using immunoSEQ multiplex PCR, the repertoire was profiled, and TCRdb retains in-frame clones only, with some absent. The table has some 150,000 clones, roughly 94% seen once; the top ten hold approximately 14%. Sequencing was performed on blood. The source is a man in his forties in good health.

This chain links TRBV7-9 with TRBJ1-6, with D unclear. V was trimmed by 0 bases and J by 8 bases, leaving 11 bases between them. The germline V gene encodes CDR1 SEHNR and CDR2 FQNEAQ (reference sequence). CDR3 length: 15 amino acids. CDR3 sequence reads: CASSLAFGSDSPLHF. The CDR3 region has the DNA TGTGCCAGCAGCTTAGCTTTCGGGAGTGATTCACCCCTCCACTTT.

This chain joins TRBV4-1 and TRBJ2-7; D possibly corresponds to TRBD1 (5 bases). Trimming took 1 base from V and 5 from J, leaving 6 bases between them. Germline V gene data show CDR1 as MGHRA and CDR2 as YSYEKL. This CDR3 has 12 amino acids. The CDR3 protein is CASSQAGNEQYF. CDR3 nucleotides: TGCGCCAGCAGCCAAGCAGGGAACGAGCAGTACTTC.

The chain couples TRBV15 to TRBJ1-1; no firm D call. Trimming shortened V by 1 base and J by 1 base, and 10 bases separated the two germline ends. The CDR3 consists of 15 residues. Germline loops: CDR1 LNHNV, CDR2 YYDKDF (reference sequence). The chain's CDR3 is CATSRGPAPNTEAFF. For the CDR3, the DNA is TGTGCCACCAGCAGAGGGCCGGCCCCGAACACTGAAGCTTTCTTT.

The rearrangement links TRBV27 to TRBJ2-7, with D possibly being TRBD1 or TRBD2 (6 bases each). CDR1 and CDR2 from the germline V gene are MNHEY and SMNVEV (reference sequence). The length of the CDR3 is 15 residues. V lost 7 bases to trimming and J lost 1 base, with 17 bases between them. The CDR3 loop is CASTSVGGRSYEQYF. As DNA, the CDR3 is TGTGCCAGCACCTCGGTAGGGGGGAGATCCTACGAGCAGTACTTC.

The chain has TRBV28 and TRBJ2-5, with D hard to call. Germline-derived CDR1 and CDR2 are MDHEN and SYDVKM. V was shortened by 7 bases and J by 1 base, with 10 bases between the two germline ends. The CDR3 runs to 13 residues. The CDR3 region has the DNA TGTGCCAGCAAGGTGTGGGGCCAAGAGACCCAGTACTTC. It translates to CASKVWGQETQYF.

CDR3 in DNA: TGTGCCAGCAGCTCGGGTTTGGGTATGGGCTACGAGCAGTACTTC. Translating gives CASSSGLGMGYEQYF. V and J are TRBV5-4 and TRBJ2-7; D is ambiguous. This CDR3 spans 15 amino acids. Per the germline V gene, CDR1 is SGHNT and CDR2 is YYREEE (reference sequence). Deletions cut 3 bases from V and 3 bases from J, with 16 bases between.

The chain uses TRBV4-1 and TRBJ2-1, with D unresolved. From germline, CDR1 is MGHRA and CDR2 YSYEKL. V lost 0 bases to trimming and J lost 8 bases, with 14 bases between them. The CDR3 loop spans 15 amino acids. CDR3 in amino acids: CASSQDPPPSDEQFF. The CDR3 DNA sequence: TGCGCCAGCAGCCAAGACCCACCCCCATCCGATGAGCAGTTCTTC.

This rearrangement joins TRBV5-1 to TRBJ1-2; the D is unclear. Germline loops: CDR1 SGHRS, CDR2 YFSETQ. The CDR3 length is 13 residues. V was pared by 5 bases and J by 4 bases, with 12 bases between. CDR3 nucleotide sequence: TGCGCCAGCAGTATCGGGGAGATCTATGGCTACACCTTC. Translating gives CASSIGEIYGYTF.

This chain connects TRBV6-1 to TRBJ2-3; tentatively, D is TRBD2 (6 bases). The germline V and J ends were trimmed by 1 base and 4 bases, with 15 bases remaining between them. Germline CDR1 and CDR2: MNHNS and SASEGT. The CDR3 consists of 16 residues. The CDR3 reads CASSEGDLGPADTQYF. The CDR3 nucleotides read TGTGCCAGCAGTGAAGGGGACTTGGGCCCGGCAGATACGCAGTATTTT.

The chain links TRBV18 to TRBJ1-1; D is possibly TRBD1 (5 bases). CDR1 is KGHSH and CDR2 is LQKENI in the germline V gene. This CDR3 comprises 14 residues. V gave up 3 bases and J gave up 4 bases, with 12 bases separating them. The CDR3 loop reads CASSPRAGPTEAFF. CDR3 nucleotide sequence: TGTGCCAGCTCACCCCGCGCAGGGCCCACTGAAGCTTTCTTT. The full variable domain, with the rest looked up from reference TRBV18 and TRBJ1-1, is NAGVMQNPRHLVRRRGQEARLRCSPMKGHSHVYWYRQLPEEGLKFMVYLQKENIIDESGMPKERFSAEFPKEGPSILRIQQVVRGDSAAYFCASSPRAGPTEAFFGQGTRLTVV.

The J gene is TRBJ1-1, the V gene TRBV6-5; 7 nucleotides line up with TRBD1. V gave up 8 bases and J gave up 4 bases; unmatched junction bases: 1. CDR1 is MNHEY and CDR2 is SVGAGI in the germline V gene. The CDR3 length is 11 residues. CDR3 DNA: TGTGCCAGCCAGGGGGGCACTGAAGCTTTCTTT. Translating it yields CASQGGTEAFF.

This rearrangement joins TRBV25-1 to TRBJ2-1; TRBD1 matches 12 bases. The CDR3 has 14 residues. The germline V gene encodes CDR1 MGHDK and CDR2 SYGVNS. The V gene end was trimmed by 3 bases and the J gene end by 8 bases; junction bases not matched to a gene: 2. The CDR3, as DNA: TGTGCCAGCAGTGAGGGGACAGGGGGCGATGAGCAGTTCTTC. Translated: CASSEGTGGDEQFF.

Of note for this clone: Other DNA sequences from this sample encode an identical CDR3 as well. The V gene is TRBV9, the J gene TRBJ1-5; D not resolved. The CDR3 spans 14 residues. Germline CDR1 SGDLS, CDR2 YYNGEE. V was clipped by 0 bases and J by 3 bases, with 7 bases between them. CDR3 in amino acids: CASSVGGNNQPQHF. The CDR3 bases are TGTGCCAGCAGCGTAGGAGGGAACAATCAGCCCCAGCATTTT.

The chain combines TRBV19 with TRBJ1-5; a weak D match, TRBD1 (5 bases). The CDR3 covers 14 residues. V lost 4 bases to trimming and J lost 0 bases, with 7 bases between them. Germline V gene lookup returns CDR1 LNHDA and CDR2 SQIVND (reference sequence). CDR3 DNA: TGTGCCAGTAGTACAGGGTTTAGCAATCAGCCCCAGCATTTT. It translates to CASSTGFSNQPQHF.

The chain joins TRBV12-3 or TRBV12-4 to TRBJ2-3, with D perhaps assigned TRBD1 or TRBD2 (5 bases each). The CDR3 loop spans 11 amino acids. V lost 5 bases to trimming and J lost 15 bases, with 15 bases between them. CDR3 sequence reads: CASSTGDGQYF. CDR3 nucleotides: TGTGCCAGCAGTACCGGGGATGGACAATATTTT.

V and J are TRBV4-3 and TRBJ1-1; D is uncertain. Deletions cut 2 bases from V and 0 bases from J, with 13 bases between. Germline CDR1 and CDR2: LGHNA and YSLEER. This CDR3 comprises 16 residues. CDR3 nucleotide sequence: TGCGCCAGCAGCCAAACGAAAATTAATATGAACACTGAAGCTTTCTTT. Translation: CASSQTKINMNTEAFF.

V gene TRBV18 combines with J gene TRBJ1-3; tentative D call: TRBD1 (5 bases). Germline lookup yields CDR1 KGHSH and CDR2 LQKENI. The CDR3 extends over 14 amino acids. Trimming took off 6 bases at V and 3 bases at J, with 12 bases between the two ends. CDR3 in amino acids: CASSQTVDGNTIYF. The CDR3 nucleotides read TGTGCCAGCTCCCAGACAGTGGATGGAAACACCATATATTTT.

The chain recombines TRBV15 with TRBJ2-1; D is unresolved. This CDR3 region has 15 residues. With 1 base removed from V and 2 bases from J, the gap between germline ends came to 9 bases. Germline V CDR1 and CDR2: LNHNV, YYDKDF (reference sequence). CDR3 loop: CATSRVLDAYNEQFF. CDR3 nucleotide sequence: TGTGCCACCAGCAGAGTCTTGGATGCCTACAATGAGCAGTTCTTC.

This clone has only one observation. The chain combines TRBV7-8 with TRBJ1-1, with D possibly being TRBD1 (5 bases). The germline V gene has CDR1 SGHVS and CDR2 FQNEAQ. Trimming left V 2 bases short and J 4 bases short, with 11 bases between. This CDR3 is built from 14 residues. As DNA, the CDR3 is TGTGCCAGCAGCTTATGGGGGTTCGGCACTGAAGCTTTCTTT. This sequence encodes CASSLWGFGTEAFF.

This sequence joins TRBV5-1 and TRBJ1-3, with D unclear. The CDR3 extends over 15 amino acids. Germline V gene lookup returns CDR1 SGHRS and CDR2 YFSETQ. V dropped 0 bases and J dropped 0 bases, with 7 bases sitting between them. The CDR3 DNA reads TGCGCCAGCAGCTTGGTGGGGAGCTCTGGAAACACCATATATTTT. This sequence encodes CASSLVGSSGNTIYF.

The V call is TRBV6-2 or TRBV6-3, the J call TRBJ2-6, with a tentative D call TRBD1 (5 bases). Germline V CDR1 and CDR2: MNHEY, SVGEGT. V lost 6 bases and J 0 bases, leaving 9 bases between the germline ends. The CDR3 length is 15 residues. The DNA of the CDR3 is TGTGCCAGCAGCCCGGACAACTCTGGGGCCAACGTCCTGACTTTC. As protein: CASSPDNSGANVLTF.

The V gene is TRBV5-6, the J gene TRBJ2-1, with 10 bases that match TRBD2. Germline V gene lookup returns CDR1 SGHDT and CDR2 YYEEEE. This CDR3 comprises 16 residues. Trimming cost V 3 bases and J 2 bases; bases outside gene matches: 5. CDR3 amino acids: CASSSELAGPYNEQFF. The DNA for the CDR3 is TGTGCCAGCAGCTCGGAACTAGCGGGGCCCTACAATGAGCAGTTCTTC.

This clone was picked up a small number of times. This sequence joins TRBV21-1 and TRBJ1-3. TRBV21-1 is deemed a pseudogene. The CDR3 is 18 residues long. The CDR3 coding sequence is TGTGCCAGCAGCACCGGGACCGAGAACTCAACGAGTGGAAACACCATATATTTT. It codes for CASSTGTENSTSGNTIYF.

The rearrangement joins TRBV4-2 to TRBJ1-5, with 7 bases identical to TRBD1. The ends lost 2 bases at V and 0 bases at J; junction bases unmatched: 16. The CDR3 contains 20 residues. Germline CDR1 LGHNA, CDR2 YNFKEQ. The CDR3: CASSQSNVEGAYYSNQPQHF. In DNA form, the CDR3 reads TGTGCCAGCAGCCAATCTAATGTGGAGGGGGCCTATTATAGCAATCAGCCCCAGCATTTT.

The J gene is TRBJ2-5, the V gene TRBV6-5; TRBD1 aligns across 9 bases. V shed 4 bases, J shed 2 bases, and the junction held 5 bases outside the gene matches. Germline V gene sequence: CDR1 MNHEY, CDR2 SVGAGI. This CDR3 contains 15 residues. For the CDR3, the DNA is TGTGCCAGCAGTTCAGGGACAGGGCTTCAAGAGACCCAGTACTTC. It codes for CASSSGTGLQETQYF.